This TCR beta chain was retrieved from a study of brain T cells in children with intractable seizures. Notes on this clone: Its antigen is still unknown.

Indicated time point: blood from clinic visit 5 months post-surgery; TSC patient then seizure free. CDR1 and CDR2 (germline): MDHEN, SYDVKM. This CDR3 comprises 16 residues. The germline V and J ends were trimmed by 6 bases and 0 bases, with 15 bases remaining between them. Some clones are missing from TCRdb's copy, which holds only in-frame ones; the method was immunoSEQ multiplex PCR. This table holds about 340,000 clones, about 93% found once. The study's findings and limits: HCMV serostatus was not known, and viral specificity came from CDR3 similarity only.

The TCR sequence derives from a boy in the first two years of life with tuberous sclerosis and intractable seizures. The V call is TRBV28, the J call TRBJ2-1, with TRBD1 as a possible D gene (6 bases). The sequenced sample was peripheral blood, obtained approximately 5 months after surgery. In DNA form, the CDR3 reads TGTGCCAGCAGGCTAATATGGACAGACTCCTACAATGAGCAGTTCTTC. Translated: CASRLIWTDSYNEQFF.